The 14 T cell receptor beta chains below all came from one sample that was sequenced in a study of identifying expanded T cells in peripheral blood. The method was immunoSEQ multiplex PCR; TCRdb's version includes in-frame clones alone and lacks a portion of them. The sample contains around 56,000 clones, approximately 82% of which appear only once. Material for sequencing was blood. These receptors were taken from a person between 18 and 69 years old in good health.

V gene TRBV30 combines with J gene TRBJ1-1; 12 bases are shared with TRBD1. Trimming removed 2 bases from V and 5 bases from J; junction bases left unmatched: 6. This CDR3 has 15 amino acids. Germline V lookup: CDR1 GTSNPN, CDR2 SVGIG (reference sequence). In DNA form, the CDR3 reads TGTGCCTGGAGTCCTGGGACAGGGGGCTGGACTGAAGCTTTCTTT. Amino acids: CAWSPGTGGWTEAFF.

The chain uses TRBV19 and TRBJ2-2; D is unclear. CDR3 length: 14 amino acids. Trimming shortened V by 11 bases and J by 0 bases, and 13 bases separated the two germline ends. Germline assignment: CDR1 LNHDA and CDR2 SQIVND (reference sequence). Here the CDR3 reads CAGDLYANTGELFF. CDR3 in DNA: TGTGCCGGCGACCTCTATGCGAACACCGGGGAGCTGTTTTTT.

This chain links TRBV5-6 with TRBJ2-3; the D call may be TRBD1 or TRBD2 (5 bases each). V was pared by 3 bases and J by 6 bases, with 5 bases between. This CDR3 has 11 residues. Germline CDR1 SGHDT, CDR2 YYEEEE. The DNA of the CDR3 is TGTGCCAGCAGCTGGGGGGATACGCAGTATTTT. Translating gives CASSWGDTQYF.

The chain combines TRBV19 with TRBJ2-5; 12 nucleotides line up with TRBD1. This CDR3 spans 14 amino acids. V lost 3 bases, J lost 5 bases, and 1 base stayed unmatched. Germline CDR1 reads LNHDA; CDR2 reads SQIVND (reference sequence). Here the CDR3 reads CASSIGTGGETQYF. The CDR3 DNA sequence: TGTGCCAGTAGTATTGGGACAGGGGGCGAGACCCAGTACTTC.

The V call is TRBV6-1, the J call TRBJ1-2; D unresolved. The CDR3 sequence is 16 residues long. The V and J ends lost 4 bases and 4 bases respectively, with 19 bases between them. Germline V gene data show CDR1 as MNHNS and CDR2 as SASEGT. The chain's CDR3 is CASSGPAAGAGYGYTF. CDR3 DNA: TGTGCCAGCAGTGGACCCGCCGCGGGCGCGGGCTATGGCTACACCTTC.

The rearrangement links TRBV15 to TRBJ1-1, with D perhaps TRBD1 (6 bases). V was cut by 2 bases and J by 11 bases, with 18 bases left in between. Germline V lookup: CDR1 LNHNV, CDR2 YYDKDF (reference sequence). The CDR3 extends over 14 amino acids. CDR3 DNA: TGTGCCACCAGCAGACCTAGGGGGGGGAGTATCGCTTTCTTT. Protein sequence: CATSRPRGGSIAFF.

This rearrangement joins TRBV6-5 to TRBJ2-5; TRBD2 might be the D (6 bases). This CDR3 is 15 amino acids long. The V gene lost 2 bases and the J gene lost 5 bases, with 15 bases spanning the gap. CDR1 MNHEY and CDR2 SVGAGI come from the germline V gene. CDR3 region: CASSYPGPGVETQYF. CDR3 coding DNA: TGTGCCAGCAGTTACCCCGGGCCGGGAGTGGAGACCCAGTACTTC.

V gene TRBV19 combines with J gene TRBJ1-5; D is undetermined. Trimming left V 1 base short and J 2 bases short, with 12 bases between. Germline V CDR1 and CDR2: LNHDA, SQIVND (reference sequence). The CDR3 has 16 amino acids. The CDR3 is CASSIADSIGNQPQHF. The CDR3 nucleotides are TGTGCCAGTAGTATAGCAGATTCGATTGGCAATCAGCCCCAGCATTTT. The full variable domain, its missing parts supplied by reference TRBV19 and TRBJ1-5, is DGGITQSPKYLFRKEGQNVTLSCEQNLNHDAMYWYRQDPGQGLRLIYYSQIVNDFQKGDIAEGYSVSREKKESFPLTVTSAQKNPTAFYLCASSIADSIGNQPQHFGDGTRLSIL.

The CDR3 reads CASSPTPGGMNTEAFF. The CDR3 DNA reads as TGTGCCAGCTCACCCACGCCAGGGGGAATGAACACTGAAGCTTTCTTT. The chain has TRBV18 and TRBJ1-1, with 7 bases identical to TRBD1. V shed 3 bases and J 0 bases; nucleotides not matched to a gene: 7. Looked up from germline, CDR1 is KGHSH and CDR2 is LQKENI. The length of the CDR3 is 16 residues.

V and J are TRBV18 and TRBJ1-1; possible D gene TRBD1, 5 bases. V lost 5 bases to trimming and J lost 1 base, with 11 bases between them. The germline V gene has CDR1 KGHSH and CDR2 LQKENI. The length of the CDR3 is 14 residues. CDR3 sequence (DNA): TGTGCCAGCTCATCGCGGGGGTCGAACACTGAAGCTTTCTTT. Translated: CASSSRGSNTEAFF. Using reference TRBV18 and TRBJ1-1 for the parts outside the CDR3, the full variable domain is NAGVMQNPRHLVRRRGQEARLRCSPMKGHSHVYWYRQLPEEGLKFMVYLQKENIIDESGMPKERFSAEFPKEGPSILRIQQVVRGDSAAYFCASSSRGSNTEAFFGQGTRLTVV.

The CDR3 loop reads CASSLAHGGNIQYF. The CDR3 DNA follows: TGTGCCAGCAGCTTAGCGCACGGGGGAAACATTCAGTACTTC. V is TRBV7-2 and J is TRBJ2-4; tentative D call: TRBD2 (6 bases). Germline CDR1 reads SGHTA; CDR2 reads FQGNSA. The CDR3 contains 14 residues. The germline V and J ends were trimmed by 0 bases and 6 bases, with 9 bases remaining between them.

This chain uses TRBV11-2 with TRBJ2-5, with 8 bases lining up with TRBD1. The length of the CDR3 is 14 residues. Unmatched junction bases numbered 1, after V lost 1 base and J lost 3 bases. Germline loops: CDR1 SGHAT, CDR2 FQNNGV. The DNA for the CDR3 is TGTGCCAGCAGCTTAGGACAGGGGAAAGAGACCCAGTACTTC. Translating gives CASSLGQGKETQYF.

The genes are TRBV2 and TRBJ2-7; 7 bases map to TRBD1. Germline V CDR1 and CDR2: SNHLY, FYNNEI. CDR3 length: 17 residues. V lost 9 bases and J lost 3; bases outside the gene matches: 20. The CDR3 region has the DNA TGTGCCAGTCCAGCCCTCAGTGGGACAGCGATTTTCTACGAGCAGTACGTC. Amino acids: CASPALSGTAIFYEQYV.

The chain combines TRBV2 with TRBJ1-5, with no clear D. CDR1 and CDR2 from the germline V gene are SNHLY and FYNNEI. The length of the CDR3 is 17 residues. Between the trimmed V and J ends, which lost 6 bases and 1 base, there was a span of 19 bases. CDR3 sequence reads: CASSLRKFGGSNQPQHF. The CDR3 nucleotides are TGTGCCAGCAGCCTACGCAAGTTTGGAGGCAGCAATCAGCCCCAGCATTTT. The full variable domain, its missing parts supplied by reference TRBV2 and TRBJ1-5, is EPEVTQTPSHQVTQMGQEVILRCVPISNHLYFYWYRQILGQKVEFLVSFYNNEISEKSEIFDDQFSVERPDGSNFTLKIRSTKLEDSAMYFCASSLRKFGGSNQPQHFGDGTRLSIL.